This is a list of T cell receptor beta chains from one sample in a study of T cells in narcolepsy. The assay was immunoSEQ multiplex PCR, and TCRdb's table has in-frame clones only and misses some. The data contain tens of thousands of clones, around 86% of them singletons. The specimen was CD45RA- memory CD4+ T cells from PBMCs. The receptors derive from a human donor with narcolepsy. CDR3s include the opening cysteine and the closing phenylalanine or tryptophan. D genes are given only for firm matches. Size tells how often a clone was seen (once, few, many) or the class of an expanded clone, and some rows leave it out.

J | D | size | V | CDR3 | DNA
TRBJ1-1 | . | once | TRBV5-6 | CASSPWGRRNTEAFF | TGTGCCAGCAGCCCATGGGGCAGGCGGAACACTGAAGCTTTCTTT
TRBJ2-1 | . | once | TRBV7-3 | CASSLKGAYNEQFF | TGTGCCAGCAGCTTAAAGGGGGCCTACAATGAGCAGTTCTTC
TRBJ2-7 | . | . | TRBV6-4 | CARSRRGRRLYEQYF | TGTGCCAGGTCAAGGAGGGGTCGCCGACTCTACGAGCAGTACTTC
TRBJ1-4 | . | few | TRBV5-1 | CASSSRGGEKLFF | TGCGCCAGCAGTTCCAGGGGTGGAGAAAAACTGTTTTTT
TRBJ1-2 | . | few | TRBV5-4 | CASSLGGAGGYTF | TGTGCCAGCAGCTTGGGAGGGGCCGGTGGCTACACCTTC
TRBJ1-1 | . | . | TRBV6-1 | CASATTSLNTEAFF | TGTGCCAGCGCGACGACAAGCCTGAACACTGAAGCTTTCTTT
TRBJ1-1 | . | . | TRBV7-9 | CASSPSQNTEAFF | TGTGCCAGCAGCCCGAGTCAGAACACTGAAGCTTTCTTT
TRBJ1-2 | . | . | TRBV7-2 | CASSLALVGTGYGYTF | TGTGCCAGCAGCTTAGCGCTCGTGGGGACGGGGTATGGCTACACCTTC
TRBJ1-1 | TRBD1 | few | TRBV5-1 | CASSLLGTENTEAFF | TGCGCCAGCAGCTTGTTAGGGACAGAGAACACTGAAGCTTTCTTT
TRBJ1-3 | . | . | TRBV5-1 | CASSLDLSGNTIYF | TGCGCCAGCAGCTTGGACTTATCTGGAAACACCATATATTTT
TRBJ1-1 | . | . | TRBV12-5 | CASGLLTTGGTEAFF | TGTGCTAGTGGTTTGCTCACGACCGGTGGCACTGAAGCTTTCTTT
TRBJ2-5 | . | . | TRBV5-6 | CASSLAETQYF | TGTGCCAGCAGCTTGGCGGAGACCCAGTACTTC
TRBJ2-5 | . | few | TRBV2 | CASRSGEETQYF | TGTGCCAGCAGATCAGGGGAAGAGACCCAGTACTTC
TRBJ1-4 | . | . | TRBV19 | CASSPGQTTNEKLFF | TGTGCCAGTAGTCCAGGACAGACAACTAATGAAAAACTGTTTTTT
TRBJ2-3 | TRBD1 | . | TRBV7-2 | CASSSGQGGTDTQYF | TGTGCCAGCAGCTCAGGACAGGGGGGGACAGATACGCAGTATTTT
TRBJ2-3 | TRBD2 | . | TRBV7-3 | CASSLTPPRAGDTDTQYF | TGTGCCAGCAGCTTAACTCCTCCGAGAGCGGGGGACACAGATACGCAGTATTTT
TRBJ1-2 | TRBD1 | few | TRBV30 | CAWSLTGGSSNYGYTF | TGTGCCTGGAGTCTCACAGGGGGAAGTAGTAACTATGGCTACACCTTC
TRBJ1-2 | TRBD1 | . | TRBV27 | CASSRDRLTPNYGYTF | TGTGCCAGCAGCAGGGACAGGCTCACCCCTAACTATGGCTACACCTTC
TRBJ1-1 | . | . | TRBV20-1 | CSARDRRAFF | TGCAGTGCTAGAGATCGCAGAGCTTTCTTT
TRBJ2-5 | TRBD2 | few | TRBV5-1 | CASSLGSGVGQETQYF | TGCGCCAGCAGCTTGGGGAGCGGGGTTGGCCAAGAGACCCAGTACTTC
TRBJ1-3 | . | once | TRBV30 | CAWSPLGNSGNTIYF | TGTGCCTGGAGTCCCCTTGGGAACTCTGGAAACACCATATATTTT
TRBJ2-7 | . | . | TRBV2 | CASSFFRYEQYF | TGTGCCAGCAGTTTCTTTCGCTACGAGCAGTACTTC
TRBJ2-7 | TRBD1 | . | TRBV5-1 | CASSSLTGTAGSEQYF | TGCGCCAGCAGCTCACTGACAGGGACGGCCGGGTCCGAGCAGTACTTC
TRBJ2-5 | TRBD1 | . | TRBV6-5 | CASSYWDRKQETQYF | TGTGCCAGCAGTTACTGGGACAGGAAGCAAGAGACCCAGTACTTC
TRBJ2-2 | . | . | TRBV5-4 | CASSSGTDGSTGELFF | TGTGCCAGCAGCTCCGGGACTGACGGGAGCACCGGGGAGCTGTTTTTT
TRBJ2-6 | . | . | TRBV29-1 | CSAQVSGANVLTF | TGCAGCGCCCAGGTCTCTGGGGCCAACGTCCTGACTTTC
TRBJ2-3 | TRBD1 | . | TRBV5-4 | CASSPGQGSTRDTQYF | TGTGCCAGCAGCCCGGGACAGGGGTCGACTCGAGATACGCAGTATTTT
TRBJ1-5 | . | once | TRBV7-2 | CASSFWGDQPQHF | TGTGCCAGCAGCTTCTGGGGGGACCAGCCCCAGCATTTT
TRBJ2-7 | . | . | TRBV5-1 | CASSLSGQGIYEQYF | TGCGCCAGCAGCTTGAGTGGTCAGGGGATATACGAGCAGTACTTC
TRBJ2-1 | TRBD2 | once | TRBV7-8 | CASSSQAGGLGNEQFF | TGTGCCAGCAGCTCTCAAGCGGGGGGGCTGGGCAATGAGCAGTTCTTC
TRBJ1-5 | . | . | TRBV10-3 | CAISGSGDQPQHF | TGTGCCATCAGTGGCTCAGGGGATCAGCCCCAGCATTTT
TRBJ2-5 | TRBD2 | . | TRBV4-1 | CASSQNQMAGGQETQYF | TGCGCCAGCAGCCAGAACCAGATGGCGGGGGGGCAAGAGACCCAGTACTTC
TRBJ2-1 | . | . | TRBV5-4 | CASSYIPGLSSRNEQFF | TGTGCCAGCAGCTACATTCCGGGACTCAGTAGTCGGAATGAGCAGTTCTTC
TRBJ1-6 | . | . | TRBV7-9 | CASSSARGVGANSPLHF | TGTGCCAGCAGCTCCGCTCGGGGGGTTGGGGCTAATTCACCCCTCCACTTT
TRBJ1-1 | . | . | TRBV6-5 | CASRSVNTEAFF | TGTGCCAGCAGGTCCGTGAACACTGAAGCTTTCTTT
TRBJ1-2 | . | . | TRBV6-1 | CASSVPPGGYTF | TGTGCCAGCAGTGTACCCCCTGGTGGCTACACCTTC
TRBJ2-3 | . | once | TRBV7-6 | CASSLQGGTQYF | TGTGCCAGCAGCTTACAGGGCGGTACGCAGTATTTT
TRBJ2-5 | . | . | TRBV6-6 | CASSRPSGTRTQYF | TGTGCCAGCAGTCGGCCAAGTGGGACGCGGACCCAGTACTTC